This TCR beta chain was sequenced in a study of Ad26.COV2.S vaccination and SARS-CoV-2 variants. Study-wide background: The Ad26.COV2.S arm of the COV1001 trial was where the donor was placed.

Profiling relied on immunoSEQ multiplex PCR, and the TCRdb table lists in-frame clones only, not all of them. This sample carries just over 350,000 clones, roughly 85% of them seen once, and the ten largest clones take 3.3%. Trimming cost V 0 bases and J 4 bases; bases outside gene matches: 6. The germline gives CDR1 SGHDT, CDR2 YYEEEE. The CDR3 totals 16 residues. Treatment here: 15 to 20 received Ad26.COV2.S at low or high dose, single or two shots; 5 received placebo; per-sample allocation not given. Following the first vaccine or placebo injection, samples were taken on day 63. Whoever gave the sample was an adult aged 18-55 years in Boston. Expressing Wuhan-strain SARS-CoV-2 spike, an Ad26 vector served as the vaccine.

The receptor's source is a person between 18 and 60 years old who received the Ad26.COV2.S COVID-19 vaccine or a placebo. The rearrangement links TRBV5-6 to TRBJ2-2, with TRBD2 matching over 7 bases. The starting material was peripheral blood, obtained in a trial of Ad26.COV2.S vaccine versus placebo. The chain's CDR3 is CASSLVGGFPTGELFF. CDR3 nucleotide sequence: TGTGCCAGCAGCTTGGTGGGGGGGTTCCCCACCGGGGAGCTGTTTTTT.